This record covers a single T cell receptor (beta chain). Its target is not known. Antigen-specific CD4+ T cell clonotypes were called by their expansion after viral peptide-pool culture in ViraFEST. Having been cultured for approximately ten days, the cells underwent CD4+ T cell isolation. The vaccine given was either BNT162b2 or mRNA-1273, in two doses. On day 3 and again on day 7, half the medium was replaced with IL-2 medium. V gave up 0 bases and J gave up 8 bases, with 17 bases separating them. The CDR3 loop spans 17 amino acids. Looked up from germline, CDR1 is LGHDT and CDR2 is YNNKEL (reference sequence). The sample comes from a study of vaccination effects on CD4 cells after COVID-19. TCRdb keeps only in-frame clones here, not all; method: immunoSEQ multiplex PCR. The repertoire consists of 50,000 to 65,000 clones, with around 73% occurring once and the leading ten covering 1% to 1.5%.

The sequence came from a human donor who received a COVID-19 vaccine. The chain recombines TRBV3-1 (or the pseudogene TRBV3-2) with TRBJ1-6, with no clear D. This specimen consisted of CD4+ T cells from PBMCs cultured with HCoV-229E spike peptides, obtained after COVID-19 vaccination. Here the CDR3 reads CASSQDPARVRDSPLHF. As DNA, the CDR3 is TGTGCCAGCAGCCAAGATCCAGCTAGGGTTCGGGATTCACCCCTCCACTTT.